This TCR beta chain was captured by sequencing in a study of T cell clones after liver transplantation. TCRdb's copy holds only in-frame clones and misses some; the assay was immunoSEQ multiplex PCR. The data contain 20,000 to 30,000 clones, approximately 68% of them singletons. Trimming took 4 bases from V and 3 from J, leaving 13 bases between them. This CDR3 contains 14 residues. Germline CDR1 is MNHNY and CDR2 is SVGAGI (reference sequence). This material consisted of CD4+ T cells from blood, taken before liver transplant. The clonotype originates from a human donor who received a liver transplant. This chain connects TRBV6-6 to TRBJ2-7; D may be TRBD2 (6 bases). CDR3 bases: TGTGCCAGCAGTTCAGTGGGCGGGAACTACGAGCAGTACGTC. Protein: CASSSVGGNYEQYV.